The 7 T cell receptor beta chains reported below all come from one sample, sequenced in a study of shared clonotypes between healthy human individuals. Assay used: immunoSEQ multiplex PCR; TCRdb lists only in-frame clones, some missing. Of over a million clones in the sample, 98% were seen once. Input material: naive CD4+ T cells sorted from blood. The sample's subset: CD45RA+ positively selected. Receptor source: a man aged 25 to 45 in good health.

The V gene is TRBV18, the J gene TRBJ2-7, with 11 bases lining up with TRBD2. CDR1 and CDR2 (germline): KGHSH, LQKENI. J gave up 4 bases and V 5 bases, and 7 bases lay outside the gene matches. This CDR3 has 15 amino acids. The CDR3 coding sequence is TGTGCCAGCTCAGCGCTTTCTAGCGGGAGGTACGAGCAGTACTTC. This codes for CASSALSSGRYEQYF.

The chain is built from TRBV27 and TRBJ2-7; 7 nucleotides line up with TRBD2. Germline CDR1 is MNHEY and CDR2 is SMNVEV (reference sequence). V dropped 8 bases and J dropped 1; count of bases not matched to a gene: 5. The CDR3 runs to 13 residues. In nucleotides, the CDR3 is TGTGCCAGCGGGAGAGCGGGGTCCTACGAGCAGTACTTC. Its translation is CASGRAGSYEQYF.

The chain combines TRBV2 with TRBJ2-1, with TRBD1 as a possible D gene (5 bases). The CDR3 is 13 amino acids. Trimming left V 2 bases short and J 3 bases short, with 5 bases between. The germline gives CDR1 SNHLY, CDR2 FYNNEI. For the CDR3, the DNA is TGTGCCAGCAGTGAAAGGGGCTACAATGAGCAGTTCTTC. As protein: CASSERGYNEQFF.

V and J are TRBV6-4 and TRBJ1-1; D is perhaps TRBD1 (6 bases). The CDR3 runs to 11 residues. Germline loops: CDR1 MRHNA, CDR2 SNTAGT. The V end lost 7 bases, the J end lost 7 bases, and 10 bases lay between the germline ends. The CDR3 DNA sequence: TGTGCCAGCAAGGGGGACAATGAAGCTTTCTTT. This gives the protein CASKGDNEAFF.

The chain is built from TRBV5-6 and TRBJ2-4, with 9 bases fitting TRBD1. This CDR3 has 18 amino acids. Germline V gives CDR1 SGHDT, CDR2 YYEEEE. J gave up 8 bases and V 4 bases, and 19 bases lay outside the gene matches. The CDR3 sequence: CASSHINITGTGIYIQYF. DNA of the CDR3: TGTGCCAGCAGCCACATAAACATCACGGGGACAGGGATTTACATTCAGTACTTC.

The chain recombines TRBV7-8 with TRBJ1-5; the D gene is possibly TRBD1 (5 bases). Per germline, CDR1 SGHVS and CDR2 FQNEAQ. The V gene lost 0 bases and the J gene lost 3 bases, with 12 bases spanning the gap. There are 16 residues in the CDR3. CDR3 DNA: TGTGCCAGCAGCTTAGCCTCTGTCAGGGACAATCAGCCCCAGCATTTT. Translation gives CASSLASVRDNQPQHF.

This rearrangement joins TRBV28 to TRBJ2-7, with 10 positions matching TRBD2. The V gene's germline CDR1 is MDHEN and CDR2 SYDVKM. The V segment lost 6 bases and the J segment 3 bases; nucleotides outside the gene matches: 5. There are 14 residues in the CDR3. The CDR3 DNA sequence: TGTGCCAGCAGGGGACTAGCGAGCCTCTACGAGCAGTACTTC. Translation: CASRGLASLYEQYF.